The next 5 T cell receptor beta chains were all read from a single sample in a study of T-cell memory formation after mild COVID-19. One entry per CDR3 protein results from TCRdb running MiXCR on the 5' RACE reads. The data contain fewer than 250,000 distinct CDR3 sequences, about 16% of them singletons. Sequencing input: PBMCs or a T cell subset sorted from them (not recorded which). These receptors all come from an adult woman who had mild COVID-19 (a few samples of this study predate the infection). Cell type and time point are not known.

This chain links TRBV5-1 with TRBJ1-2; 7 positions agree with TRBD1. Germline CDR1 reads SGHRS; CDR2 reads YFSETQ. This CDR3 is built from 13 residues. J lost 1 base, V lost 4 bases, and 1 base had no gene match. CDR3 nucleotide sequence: TGCGCCAGCAGCGGGGACAGTAACTATGGCTACACCTTC. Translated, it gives CASSGDSNYGYTF.

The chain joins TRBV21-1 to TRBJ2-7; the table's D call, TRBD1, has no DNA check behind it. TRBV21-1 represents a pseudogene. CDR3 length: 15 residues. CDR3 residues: CASPYRLLTSYEQYF. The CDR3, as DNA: TGTGCCAGCCCCTACAGGCTCTTAACCTCCTACGAGCAGTACTTC.

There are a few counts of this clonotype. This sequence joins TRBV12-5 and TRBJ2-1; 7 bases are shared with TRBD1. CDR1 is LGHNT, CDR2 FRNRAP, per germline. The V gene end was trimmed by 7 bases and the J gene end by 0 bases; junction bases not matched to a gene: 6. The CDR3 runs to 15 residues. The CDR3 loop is CASVQTGSSYNEQFF. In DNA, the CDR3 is TGTGCTAGTGTCCAGACAGGGAGCTCCTACAATGAGCAGTTCTTC.

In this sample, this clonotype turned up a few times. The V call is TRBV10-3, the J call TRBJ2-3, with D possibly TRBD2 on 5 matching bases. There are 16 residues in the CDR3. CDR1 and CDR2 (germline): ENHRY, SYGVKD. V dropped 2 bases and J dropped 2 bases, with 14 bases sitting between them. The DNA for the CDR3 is TGTGCCATCAGTGAGCCCAAGCGGTTCGACACAGATACGCAGTATTTT. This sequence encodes CAISEPKRFDTDTQYF.

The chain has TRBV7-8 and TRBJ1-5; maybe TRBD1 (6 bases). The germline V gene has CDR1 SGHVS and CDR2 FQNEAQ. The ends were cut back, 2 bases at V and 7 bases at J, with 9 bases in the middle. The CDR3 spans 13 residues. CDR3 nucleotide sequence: TGTGCCAGCAGCTTAAGCGGGGGCCAGCCCCAGCATTTT. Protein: CASSLSGGQPQHF. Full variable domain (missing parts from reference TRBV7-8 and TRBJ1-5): GAGVSQSPRYKVAKRGQDVALRCDPISGHVSLFWYQQALGQGPEFLTYFQNEAQLDKSGLPSDRFFAERPEGSVSTLKIQRTQQEDSAVYLCASSLSGGQPQHFGDGTRLSIL.